The rows below give T cell receptor beta chains drawn from one sample of a study of shared clonotypes between healthy human individuals. The data were produced by immunoSEQ multiplex PCR, yet TCRdb's version contains in-frame clones alone and is incomplete. The data hold more than 1.2 million clones, with 98% observed a single time. The sequenced material came from naive CD4+ T cells sorted from blood. The receptors were sampled from a man aged 30 to 39 in good health. Each CDR3 is given with its conserved first and last residue. Each record gives: D gene, J gene, CDR3 length, V gene, clone size, CDR3 DNA, CDR3 protein. D genes are given only for firm matches. The size field is filled for only some rows; it gives once, few, many or a size class.

>NA|TRBJ2-7|14|TRBV7-8|NA
TGTGCCAGCAGCTTAGCGCACAAACTATACGAGCAGTACTTC
CASSLAHKLYEQYF
>NA|TRBJ1-4|12|TRBV25-1|NA
TGTGCCAGCAGTGCCGGGACAGAAAAACTGTTTTTT
CASSAGTEKLFF
>TRBD2|TRBJ2-6|20|TRBV5-4|NA
TGTGCCAGCAGCGGTAAACGGGGCGGGAGGGCAGGTTTTGGGGCCAACGTCCTGACTTTC
CASSGKRGGRAGFGANVLTF
>TRBD1|TRBJ1-3|15|TRBV6-1|NA
TGTGCCAGCAGTGCGACTAGGACAGGGGTGGACACCATATATTTT
CASSATRTGVDTIYF
>TRBD2|TRBJ2-1|15|TRBV6-1|NA
TGTGCCAGCTACGGACTAGCGGGAGGCGTGGTTGAGCAGTTCTTC
CASYGLAGGVVEQFF
>TRBD1|TRBJ2-4|16|TRBV28|NA
TGTGCCAGCAGCGTCCGGGACAGAATAGCCAAAAACATTCAGTACTTC
CASSVRDRIAKNIQYF
>NA|TRBJ1-4|13|TRBV2|many
TGTGCCAGCAGGGGGACGGGAAATGAAAAACTGTTTTTT
CASRGTGNEKLFF
>NA|TRBJ2-3|13|TRBV7-7|NA
TGTGCTAGCAGCCGGGACTGGACAGATACGCAGTATTTT
CASSRDWTDTQYF
>NA|TRBJ2-3|16|TRBV5-1|NA
TGCGCCAGCAGCTTGGCGTTATCCGTCATTACAGATACGCAGTATTTT
CASSLALSVITDTQYF
>NA|TRBJ2-7|14|TRBV7-6|NA
TGTGCCAGCACTCGGGACCCCTTAGTCGGAGAGCAGTACTTC
CASTRDPLVGEQYF
>NA|TRBJ1-2|15|TRBV28|NA
TGTGCCAGCACCACGACAGGAGGCGGTGACTATGGCTACACCTTC
CASTTTGGGDYGYTF
>TRBD1|TRBJ1-5|15|TRBV2|once
TGTGCCAGCAGTTACGACAGGGCTAGCAATCAGCCCCAGCATTTT
CASSYDRASNQPQHF
>NA|TRBJ2-1|16|TRBV6-1|NA
TGTGCCAGCAGTGAATACGAGGGAGGCGCCTACAATGAGCAGTTCTTC
CASSEYEGGAYNEQFF
>NA|TRBJ1-1|14|TRBV28|NA
TGTGCCAGCACCGAATCACAGGGAAGGACTGAAGCTTTCTTT
CASTESQGRTEAFF
>NA|TRBJ2-5|13|TRBV7-2|NA
TGTGCCAGCAGCTTGCTCGGGATCGGGACCCAGTACTTC
CASSLLGIGTQYF
>NA|TRBJ1-3|15|TRBV7-8|NA
TGTGCCAGCAGCCCCGACCGGAGCTCTGGAAACACCATATATTTT
CASSPDRSSGNTIYF
>NA|TRBJ1-1|14|TRBV5-1|NA
TGCGCCAGCAGCTTGGGAGGGACTCCCCATGAAGCTTTCTTT
CASSLGGTPHEAFF
>NA|TRBJ1-1|14|TRBV6-5|NA
TGTGCCAGCAGTCGCGGAAGGATGAACACTGAAGCTTTCTTT
CASSRGRMNTEAFF
>TRBD2|TRBJ2-1|14|TRBV10-3|once
TGTGCCATCAGTGTGCGGGAGGTTCACAATGAGCAGTTCTTC
CAISVREVHNEQFF
>TRBD1|TRBJ2-1|15|TRBV5-6|NA
TGTGCCAGCAGCTACGACAGGGTCTCCTACAATGAGCAGTTCTTC
CASSYDRVSYNEQFF
>NA|TRBJ2-7|14|TRBV9|NA
TGTGCCAGCAGCGTAGATGGGGGCCCCTACGAGCAGTACTTC
CASSVDGGPYEQYF
>TRBD1|TRBJ1-2|15|TRBV7-9|once
TGTGCCAGCAGCTTAGCCTGGACAGGAGACTATGGCTACACCTTC
CASSLAWTGDYGYTF
>NA|TRBJ2-7|17|TRBV7-6|NA
TGTGCCAGCAGCGCACGGGACACAGGGCACGATGTCTACGAGCAGTACTTC
CASSARDTGHDVYEQYF
>TRBD2|TRBJ2-1|16|TRBV19|NA
TGTGCCAGTAGTACCAGGACTAGCGGGAAGAACAATGAGCAGTTCTTC
CASSTRTSGKNNEQFF
>TRBD1|TRBJ2-7|14|TRBV9|NA
TGTGCCAGCAGCATAGGGACAGGGGTATACGAGCAGTACTTC
CASSIGTGVYEQYF
>TRBD2|TRBJ2-1|15|TRBV28|NA
TGTGCCAGCAGTTTAGATTCCTGGACTAGCGGAGAGCAGTTCTTC
CASSLDSWTSGEQFF
>NA|TRBJ2-3|12|TRBV18|NA
TGTGCCAGCTCCCCTATTGAAGATACGCAGTATTTT
CASSPIEDTQYF
>NA|TRBJ1-1|14|TRBV18|NA
TGTGCCAGCTCAGAACAGGGACAGAACACTGAAGCTTTCTTT
CASSEQGQNTEAFF
>NA|TRBJ1-1|13|TRBV5-6|NA
TGTGCCAGCAGCTTGGCAGGGAACACTGAAGCTTTCTTT
CASSLAGNTEAFF
>TRBD1|TRBJ2-2|16|TRBV9|NA
TGTGCCAGCTCGCCGCCGCGGGACAGGTTCACCGGGGAGCTGTTTTTT
CASSPPRDRFTGELFF
>TRBD1|TRBJ1-4|15|TRBV5-1|NA
TGCGCCAGCAGCTACTTACAGGGGTCAAGTGAAAAACTGTTTTTT
CASSYLQGSSEKLFF
>NA|TRBJ2-5|15|TRBV28|NA
TGTGCCATCAAAGAAGGATGGAAGGTTTGGGAGACCCAGTACTTC
CAIKEGWKVWETQYF
>NA|TRBJ2-7|15|TRBV6-4|NA
TGTGCCAGCAGTTACCGGTTAGCGGCAGCCTACGAGCAGTACTTC
CASSYRLAAAYEQYF
>TRBD1|TRBJ2-7|15|TRBV6-6|NA
TGTGCCAGCAGTAGCCGGGGACAGCAATCCTACGAGCAGTACTTC
CASSSRGQQSYEQYF
>TRBD1|TRBJ2-3|15|TRBV6-4|NA
TGTGCCAGCAGTTTGGGACAGGGGAGCTCAGATACGCAGTATTTT
CASSLGQGSSDTQYF
>NA|TRBJ1-2|13|TRBV6-1|NA
TGTGCCAGCAGTGTTCGGGGACTCTATGGCTACACCTTC
CASSVRGLYGYTF
>NA|TRBJ2-2|14|TRBV18|NA
TGTGCCAGCTCACCACCCCTTAGCACCGGGGAGCTGTTTTTT
CASSPPLSTGELFF
>TRBD2|TRBJ2-7|17|TRBV11-2|NA
TGTGCCAGCAGCTTAGTGGGACTAGCACATGACCGGAGTGAGCAGTACTTC
CASSLVGLAHDRSEQYF
>NA|TRBJ1-4|18|TRBV28|NA
TGTGCCAGCAGTTTGGTTTTGTCCGCGGGGCTGGCTAATGAAAAACTGTTTTTT
CASSLVLSAGLANEKLFF
>NA|TRBJ2-5|13|TRBV2|NA
TGTGCCAGCAGAACAGGGTACGAGGAGACCCAGTACTTC
CASRTGYEETQYF
>NA|TRBJ2-1|14|TRBV7-6|NA
TGTGCCAGCAGCTTAGGAGGGGGTTACAATGAGCAGTTCTTC
CASSLGGGYNEQFF